The 11 T cell receptor beta chains below come from one sample, sequenced in a study of beta chain features in type 1 diabetes (dated 2018 in TCRdb). Libraries were constructed by the immunoSEQ multiplex PCR assay. All of the isolated RNA was reverse transcribed with the High Capacity cDNA Reverse Transcription Kit, so expressed TCRB transcripts were sequenced. This is the immuneACCESS table as TCRdb keeps it, with only in-frame sequences that have V and J called. A part of the clones is gone; compared with another copy, unresolved V genes explain less than half, and the rest is unexplained. The sample has 350,000 to 450,000 clones on record, approximately 14% of them singletons. The ten largest clonotypes hold less than 0.04% of the sample. The sequenced sample consisted of naive CD4+ T cells from blood. Read against the paper, the sample's cell subset or site label means: true naive CD4+ T cells. These receptors originate from a man aged 25-45 years in good health.

The table lists this clone with a few counts. V and J are TRBV5-6 and TRBJ1-1; TRBD1 is a possible D gene (5 bases). V was trimmed by 4 bases and J by 5 bases, leaving 18 bases between them. The germline CDR1 and CDR2 sequences are SGHDT and YYEEEE. The CDR3 is made up of 15 amino acids. Written as DNA, the CDR3 is TGTGCCAGCAGCACCGCCGGGGGTCCGCGGACTGAAGCTTTCTTT. The encoded protein is CASSTAGGPRTEAFF.

The rearrangement uses TRBV2 and TRBJ2-3, with D possibly matching TRBD1 (5 bases). The CDR3 extends over 15 amino acids. Looked up from germline, CDR1 is SNHLY and CDR2 is FYNNEI. V was trimmed by 6 bases and J by 2 bases, leaving 15 bases between them. The CDR3 DNA reads as TGTGCCAGCAGGGGGCCCTTTGGGCCCACAGATACGCAGTATTTT. This gives the protein CASRGPFGPTDTQYF.

V and J are TRBV7-2 and TRBJ2-2; TRBD2 matches at 9 bases. The CDR3 spans 18 residues. After removal of 4 bases from V and 5 bases from J, the junction contained 14 bases not matched to a gene. In germline, CDR1 is SGHTA, CDR2 FQGNSA. The CDR3 DNA follows: TGTGCCAGCAGCTCGCTGGGTAGCGGGAGTTATGTAACCGGGGAGCTGTTTTTT. Its protein product is CASSSLGSGSYVTGELFF. Full variable domain (missing parts from reference TRBV7-2 and TRBJ2-2): GAGVSQSPSNKVTEKGKDVELRCDPISGHTALYWYRQSLGQGLEFLIYFQGNSAPDKSGLPSDRFSAERTGGSVSTLTIQRTQQEDSAVYLCASSSLGSGSYVTGELFFGEGSRLTVL.

A few counts support this clone. This sequence joins TRBV7-2 and TRBJ2-2, with D possibly TRBD2 on 5 matching bases. The CDR3 extends over 16 amino acids. V lost 5 bases to trimming and J lost 1 base, with 14 bases between them. The germline V gene encodes CDR1 SGHTA and CDR2 FQGNSA. The CDR3 sequence is CASSTRLEGNTGELFF. CDR3 coding DNA: TGTGCCAGCAGCACGCGACTTGAGGGGAACACCGGGGAGCTGTTTTTT.

The CDR3 nucleotides read TGTGCCAGCCCCCCGCACAGGGACAGGGGGCGTAGGGAGCAGTACGTC. This codes for CASPPHRDRGRREQYV. The chain carries TRBV27 and TRBJ2-7; TRBD1 aligns across 12 bases. The CDR3 covers 16 residues. Germline loops: CDR1 MNHEY, CDR2 SMNVEV (reference sequence). The V segment lost 8 bases and the J segment 7 bases; nucleotides outside the gene matches: 15.

This clone was counted many times. The CDR3 DNA reads TGTGCCAGCAGTACAGGGATGGGCAATGAGCAGTTCTTC. Its protein product is CASSTGMGNEQFF. This chain uses TRBV13 with TRBJ2-1, with D possibly being TRBD1 (6 bases). The CDR3 is made up of 13 amino acids. Germline CDR1 is PRHDT and CDR2 is FYEKMQ (reference sequence). The germline V and J ends were trimmed by 6 bases and 6 bases, with 12 bases remaining between them.

The DNA for the CDR3 is TGCGCCAGCAGCCAAGGAATTCCGGGACTAGCGGGAGATACGCAGTATTTT. This sequence encodes CASSQGIPGLAGDTQYF. The V gene is TRBV4-1, the J gene TRBJ2-3, with 12 bases that match TRBD2. The trim removed 1 base at V and 5 bases at J, leaving 7 bases unmatched. CDR3 length equals 17 residues. Germline V lookup: CDR1 MGHRA, CDR2 YSYEKL.

The chain employs TRBV5-1 and TRBJ1-2; D perhaps matches TRBD1 (5 bases). The CDR3 totals 14 residues. Germline V gives CDR1 SGHRS, CDR2 YFSETQ. V lost 0 bases and J 4 bases, leaving 10 bases between the germline ends. Here the CDR3 reads CASSLEQAAYGYTF. CDR3 in DNA: TGCGCCAGCAGCTTGGAACAGGCTGCCTATGGCTACACCTTC.

This clone was picked up a small number of times. V and J are TRBV5-1 and TRBJ2-3; no clear D. Germline CDR1 reads SGHRS; CDR2 reads YFSETQ. Trimming took 4 bases from V and 5 from J, leaving 11 bases between them. This CDR3 is built from 13 residues. In nucleotides, the CDR3 is TGCGCCAGCAGCCCTCCGACCGGAGATACGCAGTATTTT. Translated, it gives CASSPPTGDTQYF.

Turning to this clone: Possible read error: a much larger clone is one base away. At the DNA level, this CDR3 is encoded by other sequences in the same sample as well. This rearrangement joins TRBV7-2 to TRBJ2-5; D is undetermined. Germline values: CDR1 SGHTA, CDR2 FQGNSA. This CDR3 comprises 12 residues. Between the trimmed V and J ends, which lost 2 bases and 5 bases, there was a span of 6 bases. This CDR3 reads CASSLYRETQYF. CDR3 coding DNA: TGTGCCAGCAGCTTATATCGGGAGACCCAGTACTTC.

The chain is built from TRBV7-2 and TRBJ2-5; either TRBD1 or TRBD2 may supply D (5 bases each). The CDR3 sequence is 13 residues long. Trimming left V 8 bases short and J 5 bases short, with 15 bases between. CDR1 and CDR2 from the germline V gene are SGHTA and FQGNSA. The CDR3 DNA is TGTGCCAGCGCCCGAGGGGCAGGGGAGACCCAGTACTTC. It translates to CASARGAGETQYF.